The 19 T cell receptor beta chains below were found in one sample sequenced in a study of T cell repertoires in cytomegalovirus infection. TCRdb reprocessed the reads via MiXCR and lists one record per CDR3 protein. The sample has fewer than 550,000 distinct CDR3 sequences, approximately 25% seen once. Sequenced sample: PBMCs. Receptors were obtained from a human donor in good health (CMV status not recorded). Some clones in this sample may be carry-over from other donors' samples.

The chain has TRBV2 and TRBJ2-7; the match to TRBD2 covers 7 bases. V lost 7 bases, J lost 5 bases, and 8 bases stayed unmatched. The CDR3 covers 13 residues. CDR1 is SNHLY, CDR2 FYNNEI, per germline. CDR3 sequence: CASTREFSDEQYF. The CDR3 coding sequence is TGTGCCAGCACGCGGGAGTTTTCCGACGAGCAGTACTTC.

This clonotype was counted ten times or more. The chain employs TRBV6-2 or TRBV6-3 and TRBJ2-1; the match to TRBD2 covers 11 bases. The germline gives CDR1 MNHEY, CDR2 SVGEGT. The CDR3 covers 14 residues. V was pared by 4 bases and J by 4 bases, with 0 bases of the junction left unmatched. Here the CDR3 reads CASSWTSGYNEQFF. CDR3 bases: TGTGCCAGCAGTTGGACTAGCGGGTACAATGAGCAGTTCTTC.

CDR3 DNA: TGTGCCAGCCTGGGACTAGCGGGCACCGGGGAGCTGTTTTTT. Its protein product is CASLGLAGTGELFF. The V gene is TRBV6-6, the J gene TRBJ2-2; TRBD2 agrees at 12 bases. The length of the CDR3 is 14 residues. CDR1 is MNHNY and CDR2 is SVGAGI in the germline V gene (reference sequence). J gave up 4 bases and V 8 bases, and 2 bases lay outside the gene matches.

The rearrangement uses TRBV10-3 and TRBJ2-7, with D possibly being TRBD1 or TRBD2 (5 bases each). The CDR3 covers 14 residues. The V end lost 10 bases, the J end lost 6 bases, and 22 bases lay between the germline ends. Germline assignment: CDR1 ENHRY and CDR2 SYGVKD. CDR3 protein: CATPTGPLRVEQYV. CDR3 sequence (DNA): TGTGCCACCCCCACGGGGCCCCTACGGGTCGAGCAGTACGTC.

The chain uses TRBV7-2 and TRBJ1-2; TRBD1 aligns across 7 bases. The V and J ends lost 5 bases and 6 bases, in that order; junction bases with no gene match: 9. The CDR3 loop spans 14 amino acids. Germline lookup yields CDR1 SGHTA and CDR2 FQGNSA. The CDR3 loop reads CASSLGGGVDGYTF. CDR3 DNA sequence: TGTGCCAGCAGCCTGGGAGGGGGCGTAGATGGCTACACCTTC.

This clonotype was seen a few times. The chain carries TRBV20-1 and TRBJ1-5; TRBD1 is a possible D gene (5 bases). Germline-derived CDR1 and CDR2 are DFQATT and SNEGSKA (reference sequence). This CDR3 is 19 amino acids long. V was cut by 3 bases and J by 3 bases, with 27 bases left in between. The CDR3 spells CSASPPGPGPGLSNQPQHF. The CDR3 DNA reads TGCAGTGCTAGTCCGCCTGGCCCGGGACCGGGACTTTCCAATCAGCCCCAGCATTTT.

The sample holds a few counts of this clonotype. One end of the junction is discordant with germline, which a read error may explain. The rearrangement links TRBV12-3 or TRBV12-4 to TRBJ1-1, with D unclear. This CDR3 spans 14 amino acids. The CDR3 sequence is CASSLGSLKTEAFF. The CDR3 DNA follows: TGTGCCAGCAGTTTAGGGTCGTTGAAAACTGAAGCTTTCTTT.

The chain combines TRBV6-6 with TRBJ2-7, with TRBD1 identical over 7 bases. This CDR3 has 17 residues. The germline CDR1 and CDR2 sequences are MNHNY and SVGAGI (reference sequence). Trimming at V came to 2 bases and at J to 0 bases, leaving 10 bases not matched to a gene. CDR3 bases: TGTGCCAGCAGTTACCCAGACAGGGTCTCGGGCTCCTACGAGCAGTACGTC. This translates into CASSYPDRVSGSYEQYV.

This rearrangement joins TRBV6-2 or TRBV6-3 to TRBJ2-1; 9 nucleotides agree with TRBD2. The CDR3 length is 16 residues. V was clipped by 6 bases and J by 4 bases; unmatched bases: 10. Germline V gives CDR1 MNHEY, CDR2 SVGEGT. CDR3: CASSRRGTSPYNEQFF. CDR3 nucleotide sequence: TGTGCCAGCAGCCGACGGGGGACTAGCCCTTACAATGAGCAGTTCTTC.

The rearrangement joins TRBV7-9 to TRBJ2-3; 14 bases are a match to TRBD2. CDR1 and CDR2 from the germline V gene are SEHNR and FQNEAQ (reference sequence). The junction had 9 bases not matched to a gene; V was cut back by 5 bases and J by 5 bases. This CDR3 comprises 17 residues. The CDR3: CASSPTEGLAGGDTQYF. The CDR3 nucleotides read TGTGCCAGCAGCCCAACAGAAGGACTAGCGGGAGGAGATACGCAGTATTTT.

In this sample, this clonotype turned up many times. The junction and the germline gene differ at one end; a read error may be behind it. The chain carries TRBV7-2 and TRBJ2-1, with D possibly matching TRBD2 (6 bases). The V gene's germline CDR1 is SGHTA and CDR2 FQGNSA. CDR3 length: 11 residues. The DNA of the CDR3 is TGTGCCAGCAGCCTTGGACTACTAGTTTGGTTC. Protein: CASSLGLLVWF.

This clonotype was seen repeatedly, ten times or more. The chain links TRBV7-9 to TRBJ2-1, with 9 bases matching TRBD2. Germline V gives CDR1 SEHNR, CDR2 FQNEAQ (reference sequence). V was clipped by 2 bases and J by 3 bases; unmatched bases: 2. This CDR3 has 15 amino acids. The chain's CDR3 is CASSLRAGGYNEQFF. In DNA form, the CDR3 reads TGTGCCAGCAGCTTACGAGCGGGGGGCTACAATGAGCAGTTCTTC.

Comments on this clonotype: A read error may produce the germline difference seen at one junction end. The rearrangement joins TRBV11-2 to TRBJ2-5; perhaps TRBD2 as D (6 bases). This CDR3 spans 14 amino acids. The germline V gene encodes CDR1 SGHAT and CDR2 FQNNGV. For the CDR3, the DNA is TGTGCCAGCAGCTTAGGGAGGGCCTCAGAGACCCGGTACTTC. Residues: CASSLGRASETRYF.

This rearrangement joins TRBV7-9 to TRBJ2-1, with TRBD1 matching over 9 bases. The CDR3 has 15 amino acids. Germline trimming cut 10 bases from V and 2 bases from J; bases unmatched to any gene: 9. Germline V gene lookup returns CDR1 SEHNR and CDR2 FQNEAQ (reference sequence). The CDR3 protein is CATATGTGPYNEQFF. The DNA for the CDR3 is TGTGCCACCGCTACCGGGACAGGGCCCTACAATGAGCAGTTCTTC. Filled out from reference TRBV7-9 and TRBJ2-1, the complete variable domain reads DTGVSQNPRHKITKRGQNVTFRCDPISEHNRLYWYRQTLGQGPEFLTYFQNEAQLEKSRLLSDRFSAERPKGSFSTLEIQRTEQGDSAMYLCATATGTGPYNEQFFGPGTRLTVL.

J is TRBJ1-5 and V is TRBV24-1; D ambiguous. Germline loops: CDR1 KGHDR, CDR2 SFDVKD. Trimming took off 10 bases at V and 1 base at J, with 13 bases between the two ends. The CDR3 extends over 14 amino acids. As DNA, the CDR3 is TGTGCCACTAGGGCTGGGTGGAGCAATCAGCCCCAGCATTTT. Its translation: CATRAGWSNQPQHF.

V gene TRBV6-2 or TRBV6-3 combines with J gene TRBJ2-3, with 11 bases lining up with TRBD2. Looked up from germline, CDR1 is MNHEY and CDR2 is SVGEGT. After removal of 4 bases from V and 0 bases from J, the junction contained 6 bases not matched to a gene. CDR3 length: 17 residues. CDR3: CASSLGGLAASTDTQYF. The CDR3 nucleotides are TGTGCCAGCAGTTTGGGGGGACTAGCGGCTAGCACAGATACGCAGTATTTT.

This clonotype was recorded a few times. The chain is built from TRBV4-1 and TRBJ2-3; 8 bases align to TRBD1. The length of the CDR3 is 16 residues. The ends lost 3 bases at V and 6 bases at J; junction bases unmatched: 11. Germline V lookup: CDR1 MGHRA, CDR2 YSYEKL. CDR3 sequence: CASSHPRDRTKDTQYF. As DNA, the CDR3 is TGCGCCAGCAGCCACCCAAGGGACAGGACCAAGGATACGCAGTATTTT.

V usage is TRBV7-3 and J usage is TRBJ2-1, with D possibly TRBD1 on 6 matching bases. CDR3 length equals 15 residues. V gave up 1 base and J gave up 4 bases, with 11 bases separating them. The germline V gene encodes CDR1 SGHTA and CDR2 FQGTGA. This chain's CDR3 is CASSLNSGAYNEQFF. CDR3 DNA: TGTGCCAGCAGCTTAAATTCAGGGGCTTACAATGAGCAGTTCTTC.

The chain carries TRBV7-3 and TRBJ2-3; D call uncertain. CDR3 length equals 17 residues. Trimming took 2 bases from V and 2 from J, leaving 17 bases between them. Germline lookup yields CDR1 SGHTA and CDR2 FQGTGA. The DNA for the CDR3 is TGTGCCAGCAGCTTATTGGCTACTCCGGGTCTCACAGATACGCAGTATTTT. This gives the protein CASSLLATPGLTDTQYF.